This T cell receptor beta chain was identified in a study of blood T cell repertoires in COVID-19. Sequenced by immunoSEQ multiplex PCR; TCRdb stores in-frame clones only, minus some. The data hold approximately 250,000 clones, with approximately 80% observed a single time. CDR1 is SGHRS and CDR2 is YFSETQ in the germline V gene. V gave up 2 bases and J gave up 0 bases, with 8 bases separating them. CDR3 length equals 14 residues. Donors of Cohort 3 who recovered were those that had two negative PCRs, clearance, or symptom resolution. V usage is TRBV5-1 and J usage is TRBJ1-1; D unclear. This clonotype was sampled from a man between 40 and 49 years old who had recovered from COVID-19. The specimen sequenced was PBMCs or T cells enriched from blood (not recorded which). CDR3 sequence: CASSLETLNTEAFF. The CDR3 nucleotides are TGCGCCAGCAGCTTAGAGACACTGAACACTGAAGCTTTCTTT.